One T cell receptor (beta chain) is described in this entry. The antigen remains undetermined. The data belong to a study of cytomegalovirus exposure and HLA in healthy donors. Use of 60 Vbeta and 13 Jbeta primers characterized the PCR. Profiling relied on immunoSEQ multiplex PCR, and the TCRdb table lists in-frame clones only, not all of them. The sample includes about 150,000 clones, approximately 80% of them seen just once. Study results and limitations: Common viral pathogens were later found to be apparently linked to several of the most significant clusters.

Germline loops: CDR1 MDHEN, CDR2 SYDVKM. The CDR3 extends over 14 amino acids. Trimming cost V 6 bases and J 6 bases, with 14 bases left between them. The gene calls are TRBV28 and TRBJ1-4; the D gene is possibly TRBD1 (6 bases). The receptor was derived from a man younger than 40 in good health and CMV-seropositive. Sequencing was carried out using PBMCs. Here the CDR3 reads CASSHRANDEKLFF. The CDR3 bases are TGTGCCAGCAGCCACAGGGCCAACGATGAAAAACTGTTTTTT.